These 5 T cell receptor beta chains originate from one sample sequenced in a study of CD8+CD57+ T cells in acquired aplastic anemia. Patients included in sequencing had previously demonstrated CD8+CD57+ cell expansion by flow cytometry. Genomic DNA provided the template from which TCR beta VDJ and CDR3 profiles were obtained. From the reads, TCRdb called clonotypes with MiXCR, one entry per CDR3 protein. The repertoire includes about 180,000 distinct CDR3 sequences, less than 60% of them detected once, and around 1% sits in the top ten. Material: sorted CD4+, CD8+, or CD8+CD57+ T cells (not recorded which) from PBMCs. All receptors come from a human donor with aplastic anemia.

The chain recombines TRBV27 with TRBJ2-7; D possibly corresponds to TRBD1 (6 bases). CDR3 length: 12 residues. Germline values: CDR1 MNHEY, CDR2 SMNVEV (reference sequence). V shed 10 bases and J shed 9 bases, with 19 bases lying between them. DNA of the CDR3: TGTGCCATCGGACAGACAGTATACACGCAGTACTTC. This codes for CAIGQTVYTQYF.

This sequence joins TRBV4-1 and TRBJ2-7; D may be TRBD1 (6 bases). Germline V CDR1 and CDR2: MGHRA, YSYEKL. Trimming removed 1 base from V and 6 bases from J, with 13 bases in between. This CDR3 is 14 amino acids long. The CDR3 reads CASSQVPGESEQYF. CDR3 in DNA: TGCGCCAGCAGCCAAGTCCCAGGGGAGTCCGAGCAGTACTTC.

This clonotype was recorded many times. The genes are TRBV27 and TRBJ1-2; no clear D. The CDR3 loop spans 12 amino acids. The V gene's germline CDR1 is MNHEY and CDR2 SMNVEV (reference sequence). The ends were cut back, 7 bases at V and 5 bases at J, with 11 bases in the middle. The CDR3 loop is CASNPAPYGYTF. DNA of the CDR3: TGTGCCAGCAATCCCGCCCCATATGGCTACACCTTC.

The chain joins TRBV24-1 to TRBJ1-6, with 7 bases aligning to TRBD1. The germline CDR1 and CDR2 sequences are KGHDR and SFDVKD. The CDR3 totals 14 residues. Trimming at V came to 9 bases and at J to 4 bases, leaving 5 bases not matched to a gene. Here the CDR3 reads CATYEGQYNSPLHF. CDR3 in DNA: TGTGCCACCTACGAGGGACAGTATAATTCACCCCTCCACTTT.

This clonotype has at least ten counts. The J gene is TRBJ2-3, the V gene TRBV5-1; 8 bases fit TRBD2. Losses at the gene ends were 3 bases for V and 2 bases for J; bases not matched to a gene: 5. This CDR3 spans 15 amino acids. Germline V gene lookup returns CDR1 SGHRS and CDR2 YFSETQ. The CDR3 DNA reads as TGCGCCAGCAGCTGGTTCGGACTAGCCACAGATACGCAGTATTTT. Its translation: CASSWFGLATDTQYF.